The 5 T cell receptor beta chains below all came from one sample that was sequenced in a study of molecular identifiers for immune sequencing clone quantification. TCRdb re-called the PCR reads with MiXCR, one entry per CDR3 protein. In the table there are approximately 550,000 distinct CDR3 sequences, roughly 26% of which are singletons. The sequenced material came from naive CD8+ T cells from blood, with Jurkat cell RNA spiked in. Sample subset: FACS-sorted CD8+CD4-CCR7+CD45RA+ naive T cells. The origin of the receptors is a human donor in good health. Some libraries in this study had Jurkat cell RNA spiked in.

This clonotype was observed a handful of times. The chain combines TRBV2 with TRBJ2-1; TRBD1 aligns across 7 bases. Germline V gene data show CDR1 as SNHLY and CDR2 as FYNNEI. With V trimmed by 6 bases and J by 9 bases, 11 bases remained unmatched. The CDR3 loop spans 14 amino acids. CDR3 region: CASRGTPTGFEQFF. As DNA, the CDR3 is TGTGCCAGCAGGGGAACCCCGACAGGGTTTGAGCAGTTCTTC. Full variable domain (rest looked up from reference TRBV2 and TRBJ2-1): EPEVTQTPSHQVTQMGQEVILRCVPISNHLYFYWYRQILGQKVEFLVSFYNNEISEKSEIFDDQFSVERPDGSNFTLKIRSTKLEDSAMYFCASRGTPTGFEQFFGPGTRLTVL.

This clonotype occurred many times. The CDR3 sequence: CASSHGQGENTEAFF. Written as DNA, the CDR3 is TGTGCCAGCAGCCACGGACAGGGGGAAAACACTGAAGCTTTCTTT. The rearrangement uses TRBV7-9 and TRBJ1-1; 10 bases are a match to TRBD1. Trimming took 5 bases from V and 2 from J; bases not matched to a gene: 5. The CDR3 loop spans 15 amino acids. Germline CDR1 reads SEHNR; CDR2 reads FQNEAQ (reference sequence).

This clonotype was seen a handful of times. The chain is built from TRBV3-1 and TRBJ1-1; no firm D call. The CDR3 has 15 amino acids. The V gene's germline CDR1 is LGHDT and CDR2 YNNKEL (reference sequence). Trimming removed 0 bases from V and 1 base from J, with 9 bases in between. The CDR3 sequence is CASSQDRLTNTEAFF. CDR3 DNA: TGTGCCAGCAGCCAAGATCGGCTGACGAACACTGAAGCTTTCTTT.

This clonotype has more than one count but fewer than ten. The chain links TRBV7-9 to TRBJ2-7; D gene uncertain. CDR3 size: 18 residues. CDR1 and CDR2 from the germline V gene are SEHNR and FQNEAQ (reference sequence). V was shortened by 1 base and J by 2 bases, with 21 bases between the two germline ends. The CDR3 region is CASSLGTPGGDITYEQYF. The CDR3 nucleotides are TGTGCCAGCAGCTTAGGGACCCCCGGTGGGGATATTACCTACGAGCAGTACTTC.

This clonotype occurred a few times. The chain employs TRBV14 and TRBJ2-4; 11 bases are a match to TRBD1. V lost 0 bases and J lost 7; bases outside the gene matches: 8. CDR3 size: 17 residues. The germline V gene has CDR1 SGHDN and CDR2 FVKESK. For the CDR3, the DNA is TGTGCCAGCAGCCAAGATCTGTCGGACAGGGGGCAGAACATTCAGTACTTC. Protein: CASSQDLSDRGQNIQYF.